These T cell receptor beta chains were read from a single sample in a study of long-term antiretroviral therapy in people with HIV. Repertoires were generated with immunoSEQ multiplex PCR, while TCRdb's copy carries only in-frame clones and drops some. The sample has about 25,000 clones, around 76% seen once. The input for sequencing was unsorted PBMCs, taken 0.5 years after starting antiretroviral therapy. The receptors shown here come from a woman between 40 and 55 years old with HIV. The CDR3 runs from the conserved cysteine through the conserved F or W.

CDR3aa: CASSLGQGAALIAGEAKETQYF; v_gene: TRBV4-2; len: 22; j_gene: TRBJ2-5
CDR3aa: CASGPGLNTEAFF; v_gene: TRBV19; len: 13; j_gene: TRBJ1-1
CDR3aa: CASGAVPSHEQYF; v_gene: TRBV27; len: 13; j_gene: TRBJ2-7
CDR3aa: CASSLLLERDTQYF; v_gene: TRBV28; len: 14; j_gene: TRBJ2-3
CDR3aa: CASSGRQAYIYF; v_gene: TRBV5-6; len: 12; j_gene: TRBJ1-3
CDR3aa: CASSLTRSSDRDYNEQFF; v_gene: TRBV11-1; len: 18; j_gene: TRBJ2-1
CDR3aa: CASSPQLQGYEQYF; v_gene: TRBV7-9; len: 14; j_gene: TRBJ2-7
CDR3aa: CASGQALSGNTIYF; v_gene: TRBV2; len: 14; j_gene: TRBJ1-3
CDR3aa: CASSQQGRTEAFF; v_gene: TRBV4-1; len: 13; j_gene: TRBJ1-1
CDR3aa: CASSRPGATNEKLFF; v_gene: TRBV4-3; len: 15; j_gene: TRBJ1-4
CDR3aa: CATTSEGTPYEQYF; v_gene: TRBV15; len: 14; j_gene: TRBJ2-7
CDR3aa: CASSLGRVANTGELFF; v_gene: TRBV7-9; len: 16; j_gene: TRBJ2-2
CDR3aa: CASSSDRGEHTF; v_gene: TRBV7-2; len: 12; j_gene: TRBJ1-2
CDR3aa: CASSFGGSTEAFF; v_gene: TRBV7-2; len: 13; j_gene: TRBJ1-1
CDR3aa: CASSLGAGPGDTEAFF; v_gene: TRBV5-1; len: 16; j_gene: TRBJ1-1
CDR3aa: CASSVAQTDHYGYTF; v_gene: TRBV9; len: 15; j_gene: TRBJ1-2
CDR3aa: CASSLVRDGNTIYF; v_gene: TRBV27; len: 14; j_gene: TRBJ1-3
CDR3aa: CASSADTKYGYTF; v_gene: TRBV28; len: 13; j_gene: TRBJ1-2
CDR3aa: CASSEAGRFQPQHF; v_gene: TRBV6-1; len: 14; j_gene: TRBJ1-5
CDR3aa: CASSLAGANVLTF; v_gene: TRBV7-6; len: 13; j_gene: TRBJ2-6
CDR3aa: CASSLSQYNEQFF; v_gene: TRBV27; len: 13; j_gene: TRBJ2-1
CDR3aa: CASSPGAYGYTF; v_gene: TRBV18; len: 12; j_gene: TRBJ1-2
CDR3aa: CATGTGPYNSPLHF; v_gene: TRBV6-5; len: 14; j_gene: TRBJ1-6
CDR3aa: CASSQGPGGNQPQHF; v_gene: TRBV4-3; len: 15; j_gene: TRBJ1-5
CDR3aa: CASSLEGTGAWEGYTF; v_gene: TRBV7-2; len: 16; j_gene: TRBJ1-2
CDR3aa: CASSLGGGAPDTQYF; v_gene: TRBV7-7; len: 15; j_gene: TRBJ2-3
CDR3aa: CASSRGINQPQHF; v_gene: TRBV5-4; len: 13; j_gene: TRBJ1-5
CDR3aa: CASSRDELGRNTEAFF; v_gene: TRBV5-1; len: 16; j_gene: TRBJ1-1
CDR3aa: CASSEGIWGFEETQYF; v_gene: TRBV6-1; len: 16; j_gene: TRBJ2-5
CDR3aa: CASSLSAGGDEKLFF; v_gene: TRBV5-1; len: 15; j_gene: TRBJ1-4
CDR3aa: CARHGVSRGPISPLHF; v_gene: TRBV6-4; len: 16; j_gene: TRBJ1-6
CDR3aa: CASSQGIQSTSYEQYF; v_gene: TRBV4-2; len: 16; j_gene: TRBJ2-7
CDR3aa: CSSFQWTSGVGEQFF; v_gene: TRBV29-1; len: 15; j_gene: TRBJ2-1
CDR3aa: CASSLAAGSVTGELFF; v_gene: TRBV7-9; len: 16; j_gene: TRBJ2-2
CDR3aa: CASIVAGYEQYF; v_gene: TRBV4-1; len: 12; j_gene: TRBJ2-7
CDR3aa: CASSLADRGSDTQYF; v_gene: TRBV7-7; len: 15; j_gene: TRBJ2-3
CDR3aa: CASRRAGAGTDTQYF; v_gene: TRBV2; len: 15; j_gene: TRBJ2-3
CDR3aa: CASSQWGTGAYEQYF; v_gene: TRBV16; len: 15; j_gene: TRBJ2-7
CDR3aa: CASSPTVNYNEQFF; v_gene: TRBV5-4; len: 14; j_gene: TRBJ2-1
CDR3aa: CASSSGHPYEQYF; v_gene: TRBV5-6; len: 13; j_gene: TRBJ2-7
CDR3aa: CASSPSGTVNNEQFF; v_gene: TRBV5-1; len: 15; j_gene: TRBJ2-1
CDR3aa: CASSDLTGGGEEQYF; v_gene: TRBV25-1; len: 15; j_gene: TRBJ2-7
CDR3aa: CASSFPGSHEQYF; v_gene: TRBV7-2; len: 13; j_gene: TRBJ2-7
CDR3aa: CASSLGQKMNTEAFF; v_gene: TRBV19; len: 15; j_gene: TRBJ1-1
CDR3aa: CASSATRSGANVLTF; v_gene: TRBV28; len: 15; j_gene: TRBJ2-6